These T cell receptor beta chains were read from a single sample in a study of T cell responses to AZD1222 COVID-19 vaccine. Produced via immunoSEQ multiplex PCR; TCRdb's table is partial and in-frame only. The sample has approximately 110,000 clones; more than 85% are singletons. Here the sequenced sample was peripheral blood, taken on day 0 of AZD1222 vaccination. These TCRs come from an adult in good health. The CDR3 runs from the conserved cysteine through the conserved F or W. The D gene is left open where the match is weak. The size entry is marked missing in some rows and otherwise reads once, few, many or a size class.

v_call	d_call	clone_size	j_call	cdr3_nt	cdr3_aa
TRBV7-2	-	-	TRBJ2-7	TGTGCCAGCAGCACAGTCCCCTACAGCGAGCAGTACTTC	CASSTVPYSEQYF
TRBV11-2	-	few	TRBJ1-2	TGTGCCAGCAGCATGGACAGCAACTATGGCTACACCTTC	CASSMDSNYGYTF
TRBV2	-	-	TRBJ1-1	TGTGCCAGCAGTGTCGCTGTGGGAAACACTGAAGCTTTCTTT	CASSVAVGNTEAFF
TRBV7-6	TRBD1	-	TRBJ2-3	TGTGCCAGCAGCTTAAGACAGGGGGCGAACCCAGATACGCAGTATTTT	CASSLRQGANPDTQYF
TRBV5-1	TRBD1	-	TRBJ1-2	TGCGCCAGCAGCGTACAGGGGGCGGATGGCTACACCTTC	CASSVQGADGYTF
TRBV18	-	-	TRBJ1-1	TGTGCCAGCTCATCAGACACCCTCACTGAAGCTTTCTTT	CASSSDTLTEAFF
TRBV2	TRBD1	-	TRBJ1-6	TGTGCCAGCAGTTGGGGACAGGCTAATTCACCCCTCCACTTT	CASSWGQANSPLHF
TRBV2	-	-	TRBJ1-3	TGTGCCAGCAGTGTAAGGCGAAGTGGAAACACCATATATTTT	CASSVRRSGNTIYF
TRBV11-2	TRBD2	-	TRBJ2-3	TGTGCCAGCAGCTTAGAAGGACTAGCGGGAGGAATAGATACGCAGTATTTT	CASSLEGLAGGIDTQYF
TRBV15	-	-	TRBJ2-3	TGTGCCACCAGCAGAGTAAGTGGCGCAGATACGCAGTATTTT	CATSRVSGADTQYF
TRBV27	-	-	TRBJ2-7	TGTGCCAGCAGTTTTCTGGGGTCCTACGAGCAGTACTTC	CASSFLGSYEQYF
TRBV19	-	once	TRBJ2-7	TGTGCCAGTAGGTCGGGATGGAGGGATGTCGAGGAGCAGTACTTC	CASRSGWRDVEEQYF
TRBV28	TRBD2	-	TRBJ2-1	TGTGCCAGCGCGAAGGCGGGAGGTCCCTCCCTAAGGCAGTTCTTC	CASAKAGGPSLRQFF
TRBV6-5	-	-	TRBJ1-6	TGTGCCAGCAGTCTAATCCAGGGGAATAATTCACCCCTCCACTTT	CASSLIQGNNSPLHF
TRBV18	TRBD2	-	TRBJ2-1	TGTGCCAGCTCAAATCGCGGGGGGGATGAGCAGTTCTTC	CASSNRGGDEQFF
TRBV19	-	-	TRBJ1-1	TGTGCCAGTAGTCGTGGACCGGAGGGCACTGAAGCTTTCTTT	CASSRGPEGTEAFF
TRBV20-1	-	-	TRBJ2-7	TGCAGTGCTAGTGGGCAGGAGACCTACGAGCAGTACTTC	CSASGQETYEQYF
TRBV4-2	-	-	TRBJ2-7	TGTGCCAGCAGCCAAGACCTTCCGACAGTTCCAGTGACCTACGAGCAGTACTTC	CASSQDLPTVPVTYEQYF
TRBV2	-	-	TRBJ2-7	TGTGCCAGCAGTGAATTCCGGCCAGGGGTGTCCTACGAGCAGTACTTC	CASSEFRPGVSYEQYF
TRBV27	TRBD1	-	TRBJ2-7	TGTGCCAGCAGAGGGGACAGGGTGGAGTACTTC	CASRGDRVEYF
TRBV4-3	TRBD2	-	TRBJ2-1	TGCGCCAGCAGCCTCGGCGGCGGGGGGGACAATGAGCAGTTCTTC	CASSLGGGGDNEQFF
TRBV13	TRBD2	-	TRBJ2-7	TGTGCCAGCAGCCCCAAACCGGGACTAGCCCTCACCGAGCAGTACTTC	CASSPKPGLALTEQYF
TRBV9	-	-	TRBJ1-5	TGTGCCAGCAGCGTAGGGGCAGGCAATCAGCCCCAGCATTTT	CASSVGAGNQPQHF
TRBV30	-	-	TRBJ1-3	TGTGCCTGGAGTGTGGGGATCTCTGGAAACACCATATATTTT	CAWSVGISGNTIYF
TRBV2	-	-	TRBJ1-1	TGTGCCAGCAGTGGTTGGGCAGCCTTGAACACTGAAGCTTTCTTT	CASSGWAALNTEAFF
TRBV5-6	-	once	TRBJ1-6	TGTGCCAGCAGCTTGGGGGGACCCCTCCACTTT	CASSLGGPLHF